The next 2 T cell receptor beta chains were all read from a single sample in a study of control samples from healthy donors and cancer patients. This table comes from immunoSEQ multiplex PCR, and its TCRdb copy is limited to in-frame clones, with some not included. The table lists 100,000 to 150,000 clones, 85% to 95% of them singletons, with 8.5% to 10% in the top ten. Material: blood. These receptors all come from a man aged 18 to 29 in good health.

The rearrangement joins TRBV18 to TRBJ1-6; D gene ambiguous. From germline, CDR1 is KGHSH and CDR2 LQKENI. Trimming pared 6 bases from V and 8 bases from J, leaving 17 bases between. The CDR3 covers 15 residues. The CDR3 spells CASSKTPKTDSPLHF. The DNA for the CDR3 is TGTGCCAGCTCGAAAACACCCAAAACGGATTCACCCCTCCACTTT.

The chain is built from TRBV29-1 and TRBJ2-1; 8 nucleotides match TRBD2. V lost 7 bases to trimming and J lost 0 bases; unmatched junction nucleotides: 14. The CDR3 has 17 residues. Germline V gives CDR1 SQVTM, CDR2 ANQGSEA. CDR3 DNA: TGCAGCGCGGGACTAGGGGGAATCGGGAGCTCCTACAATGAGCAGTTCTTC. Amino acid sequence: CSAGLGGIGSSYNEQFF.